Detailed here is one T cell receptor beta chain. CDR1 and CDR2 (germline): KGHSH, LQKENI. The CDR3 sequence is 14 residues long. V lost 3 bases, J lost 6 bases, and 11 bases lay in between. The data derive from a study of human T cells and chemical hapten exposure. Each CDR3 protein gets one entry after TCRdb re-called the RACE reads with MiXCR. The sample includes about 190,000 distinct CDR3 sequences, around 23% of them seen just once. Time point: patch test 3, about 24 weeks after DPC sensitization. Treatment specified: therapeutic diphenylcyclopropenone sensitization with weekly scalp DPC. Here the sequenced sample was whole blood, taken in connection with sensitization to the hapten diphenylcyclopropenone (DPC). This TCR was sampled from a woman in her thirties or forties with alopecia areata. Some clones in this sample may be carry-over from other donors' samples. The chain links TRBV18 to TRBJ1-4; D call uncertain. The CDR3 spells CASSPRTADEKLFF. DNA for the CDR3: TGTGCCAGCTCACCGCGGACTGCGGATGAAAAACTGTTTTTT.